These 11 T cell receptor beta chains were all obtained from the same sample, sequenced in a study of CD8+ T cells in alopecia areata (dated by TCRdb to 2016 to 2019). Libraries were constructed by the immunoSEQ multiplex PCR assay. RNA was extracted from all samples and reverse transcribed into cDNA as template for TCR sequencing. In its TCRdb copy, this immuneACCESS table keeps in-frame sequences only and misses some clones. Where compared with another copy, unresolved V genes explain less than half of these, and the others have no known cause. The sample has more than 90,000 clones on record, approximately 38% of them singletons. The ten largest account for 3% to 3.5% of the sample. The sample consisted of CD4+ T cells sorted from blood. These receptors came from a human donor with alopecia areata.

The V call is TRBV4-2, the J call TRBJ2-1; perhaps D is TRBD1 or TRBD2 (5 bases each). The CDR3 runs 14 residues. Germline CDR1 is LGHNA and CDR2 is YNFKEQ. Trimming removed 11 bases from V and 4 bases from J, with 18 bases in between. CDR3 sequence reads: CAWTRRAGYNEQFF. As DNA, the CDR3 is TGTGCCTGGACCCGGCGGGCAGGGTACAATGAGCAGTTCTTC.

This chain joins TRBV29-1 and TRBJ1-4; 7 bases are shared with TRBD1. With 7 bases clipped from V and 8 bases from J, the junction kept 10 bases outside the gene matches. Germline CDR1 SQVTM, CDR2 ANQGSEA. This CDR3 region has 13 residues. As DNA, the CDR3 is TGCAGCGCCTCGGGGGACAGCGGAGAAAAACTGTTTTTT. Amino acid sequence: CSASGDSGEKLFF.

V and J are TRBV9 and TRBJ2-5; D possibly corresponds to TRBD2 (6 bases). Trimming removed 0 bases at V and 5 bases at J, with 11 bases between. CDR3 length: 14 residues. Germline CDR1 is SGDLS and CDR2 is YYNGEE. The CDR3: CASSVGTAGETQYF. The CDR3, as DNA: TGTGCCAGCAGCGTAGGAACGGCGGGGGAGACCCAGTACTTC.

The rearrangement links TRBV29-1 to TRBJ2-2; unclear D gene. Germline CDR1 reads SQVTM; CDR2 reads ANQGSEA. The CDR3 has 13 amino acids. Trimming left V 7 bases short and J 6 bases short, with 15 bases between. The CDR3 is CSGSGYRAGELFF. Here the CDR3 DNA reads TGCAGCGGGAGTGGGTACCGGGCCGGGGAGCTGTTTTTT.

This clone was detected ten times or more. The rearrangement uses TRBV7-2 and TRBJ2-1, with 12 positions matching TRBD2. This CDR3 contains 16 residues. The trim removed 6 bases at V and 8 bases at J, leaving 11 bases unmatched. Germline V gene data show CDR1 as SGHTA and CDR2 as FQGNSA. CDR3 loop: CASSSRTSGERYEQFF. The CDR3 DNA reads TGTGCCAGCAGTTCCCGGACTAGCGGGGAGAGGTATGAGCAGTTCTTC.

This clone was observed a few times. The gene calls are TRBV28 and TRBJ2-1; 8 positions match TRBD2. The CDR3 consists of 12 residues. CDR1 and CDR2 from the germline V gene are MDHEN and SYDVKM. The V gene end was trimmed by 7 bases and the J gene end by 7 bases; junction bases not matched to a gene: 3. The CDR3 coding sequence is TGTGCCAGCAACCGGGAGGGGAATGAGCAGTTCTTC. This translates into CASNREGNEQFF.

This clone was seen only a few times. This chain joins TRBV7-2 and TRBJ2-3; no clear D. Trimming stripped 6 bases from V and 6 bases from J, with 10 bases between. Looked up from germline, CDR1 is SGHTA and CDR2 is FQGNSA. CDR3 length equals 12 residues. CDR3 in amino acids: CASRVASDTQYF. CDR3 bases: TGTGCCAGCAGAGTAGCTTCCGATACGCAGTATTTT. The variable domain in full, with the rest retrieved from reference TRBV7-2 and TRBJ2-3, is GAGVSQSPSNKVTEKGKDVELRCDPISGHTALYWYRQSLGQGLEFLIYFQGNSAPDKSGLPSDRFSAERTGGSVSTLTIQRTQQEDSAVYLCASRVASDTQYFGPGTRLTVL.

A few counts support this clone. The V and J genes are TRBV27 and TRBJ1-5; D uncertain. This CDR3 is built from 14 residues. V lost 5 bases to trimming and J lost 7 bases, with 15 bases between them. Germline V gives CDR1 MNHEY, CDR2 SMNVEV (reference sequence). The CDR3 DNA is TGTGCCAGCAGTACTTACGGAGGGAGCCAGCCCCAGCATTTT. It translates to CASSTYGGSQPQHF.

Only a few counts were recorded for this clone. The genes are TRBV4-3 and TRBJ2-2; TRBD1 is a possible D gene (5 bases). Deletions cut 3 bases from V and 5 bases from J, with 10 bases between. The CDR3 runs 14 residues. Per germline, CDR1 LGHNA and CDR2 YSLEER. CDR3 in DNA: TGCGCCAGCAGCCACGGGCAGGGAACCGGGGAGCTGTTTTTT. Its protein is CASSHGQGTGELFF.

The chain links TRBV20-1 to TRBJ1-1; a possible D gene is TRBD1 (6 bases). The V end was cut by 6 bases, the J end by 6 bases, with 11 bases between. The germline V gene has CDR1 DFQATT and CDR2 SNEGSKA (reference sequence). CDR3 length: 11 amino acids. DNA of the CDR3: TGCAGTGCCGCAGGGGTAGCTGAAGCTTTCTTT. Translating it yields CSAAGVAEAFF.

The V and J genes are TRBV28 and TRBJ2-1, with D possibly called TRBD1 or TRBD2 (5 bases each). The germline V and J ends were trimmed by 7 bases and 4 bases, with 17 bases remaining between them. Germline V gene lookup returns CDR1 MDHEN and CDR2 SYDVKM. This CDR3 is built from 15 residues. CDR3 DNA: TGTGCCAGCACTCCTGGAGGACACCTATACAATGAGCAGTTCTTC. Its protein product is CASTPGGHLYNEQFF.